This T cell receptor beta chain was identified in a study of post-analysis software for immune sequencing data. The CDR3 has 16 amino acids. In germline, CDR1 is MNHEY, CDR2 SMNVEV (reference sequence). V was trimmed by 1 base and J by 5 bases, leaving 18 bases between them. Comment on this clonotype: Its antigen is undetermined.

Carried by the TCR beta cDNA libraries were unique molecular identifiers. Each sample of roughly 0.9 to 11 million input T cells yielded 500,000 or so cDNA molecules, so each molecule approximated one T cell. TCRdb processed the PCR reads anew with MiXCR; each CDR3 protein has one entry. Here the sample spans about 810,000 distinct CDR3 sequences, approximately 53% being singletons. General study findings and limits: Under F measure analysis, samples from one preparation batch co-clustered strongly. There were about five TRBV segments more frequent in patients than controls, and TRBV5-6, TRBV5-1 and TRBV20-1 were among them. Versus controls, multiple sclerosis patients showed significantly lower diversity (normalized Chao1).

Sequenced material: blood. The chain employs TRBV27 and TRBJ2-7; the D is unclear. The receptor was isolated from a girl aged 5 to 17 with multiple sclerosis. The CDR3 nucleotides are TGTGCCAGCAGTTTATTGGCCCCAGTTCATTTAAACGAGCAGTACTTC. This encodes CASSLLAPVHLNEQYF.